This T cell receptor beta chain is from a study of blood T cell repertoires in COVID-19 (dated by TCRdb to the early 2020s). Background for the entire study: The collaborator samples originated in the United States, Italy and Spain and spanned the acute and convalescent phases of COVID-19. The prospective study material was composed of cDNA or gDNA derived from T cells, B-cell-depleted T cells, or PBMCs. Deeply sampled blood TCRbeta repertoires from subjects exposed to, actively infected with, or recovered from COVID-19 were included in the dataset. The repertoires were released in a freely available public database intended as a resource for research on the immune response to SARS-CoV-2. The samples were drawn from two sources: the first 160 participants of the ongoing ImmuneRACE study, and 1,254 subjects contributed by 6 global collaborators. Nearly every sample came with metadata listing a de-identified subject ID, COVID-19 status, age in years and sex. HLA class I and class II types, where available, came from metadata supplied by the sample provider rather than from assay-based typing.

Notes on this clone: Its specific antigen is unknown. No clone much larger than this one lies a single base away; base qualities are absent.

In the prospective study, participants were roughly 18 to 95 years old, resided in 20 to 30 geographic areas of the United States, and were enrolled through a virtual design. In the prospective study, participants were assigned to cohorts based on the clinical history participants reported in a screening survey and a study questionnaire. ImmuneRACE Cohort 3 recovered participants were defined by two consecutive negative NP/OP PCR tests, healthcare professional clearance, or symptom resolution. Mobile phlebotomists in the prospective study collected whole blood, serum and a nasopharyngeal or oropharyngeal swab from every participant. Participants in the prospective study had the option to provide additional blood draws and questionnaires over a 2-month period. Before DNA extraction, blood samples from the prospective study were shipped at room temperature or frozen. Overall study outcomes, separate from this receptor: The quantity of clinical and demographic metadata differed by source and by participant and was supplied without curation.

TCRbeta CDR3 regions were amplified from genomic DNA using the immunoSEQ Assay, a bias-controlled multiplex PCR. Processing in the source paper ran as follows. The number of nucleated cells in each sample was estimated by amplification of reference gene primers within the assay. To quantify the absolute abundance of each unique TCRbeta CDR3 rearrangement, sequence reads were collapsed and filtered. For each sample, productive Simpson clonality was calculated as the square root of Simpson's diversity index over productive rearrangements. This is the immuneACCESS table as TCRdb keeps it, with only in-frame sequences that have V and J called. A part of the clones is gone; compared with another copy, unresolved V genes explain less than half, and the rest is unexplained. Clonal size and the V and J genes are those of that table, whereas D and trimming came from the DNA. For this sample the table gives under 250,000 clones, of which more than 75% were detected only once. The top ten hold around 1.8% of the sample.

V gives up 5 bases and J gives up 4 bases, and the segment between their germline ends measures 17 bases. From the germline V gene, CDR1 is KGHDR and CDR2 is SFDVKD. Spanning cysteine to phenylalanine, the CDR3 consists of 15 amino acids. Left in the record is the CDR3 DNA by itself, 45 bases read in frame from the first base. The source material was PBMCs or T cells enriched from blood (not recorded which). This clonotype was sampled from a man aged 40-49 years who had recovered from COVID-19. The chain uses TRBV24-1 and TRBJ2-7, with TRBD2 perhaps the D gene, on 6 matching bases. The nucleotide sequence is given as TGTGCCACCAGTGGCGGGCCGTTAGGAGGGTACGAGCAGTACTTC. Its coded protein is CATSGGPLGGYEQYF.